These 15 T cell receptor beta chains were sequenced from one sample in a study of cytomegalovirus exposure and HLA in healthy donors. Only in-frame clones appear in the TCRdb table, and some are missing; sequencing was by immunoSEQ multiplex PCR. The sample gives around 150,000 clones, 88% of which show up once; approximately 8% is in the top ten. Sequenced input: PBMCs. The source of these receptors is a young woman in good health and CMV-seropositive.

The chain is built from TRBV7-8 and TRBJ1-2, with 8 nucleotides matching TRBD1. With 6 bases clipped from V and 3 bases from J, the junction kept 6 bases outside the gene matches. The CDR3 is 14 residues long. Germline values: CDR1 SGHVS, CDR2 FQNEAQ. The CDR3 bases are TGTGCCAGCAGTAAAACAGGGGGTGACTATGGCTACACCTTC. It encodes CASSKTGGDYGYTF.

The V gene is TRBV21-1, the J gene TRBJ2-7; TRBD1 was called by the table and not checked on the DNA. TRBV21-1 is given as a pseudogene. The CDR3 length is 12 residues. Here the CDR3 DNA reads TGTGCCAGCAGCATGGGACAGTACGAGCAGTACTTC. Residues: CASSMGQYEQYF.

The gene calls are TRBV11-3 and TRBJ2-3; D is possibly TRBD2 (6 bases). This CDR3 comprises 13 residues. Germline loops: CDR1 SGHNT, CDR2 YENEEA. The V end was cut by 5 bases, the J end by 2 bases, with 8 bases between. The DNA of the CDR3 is TGTGCCAGCAGCCGGGACTTCACAGATACGCAGTATTTT. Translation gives CASSRDFTDTQYF.

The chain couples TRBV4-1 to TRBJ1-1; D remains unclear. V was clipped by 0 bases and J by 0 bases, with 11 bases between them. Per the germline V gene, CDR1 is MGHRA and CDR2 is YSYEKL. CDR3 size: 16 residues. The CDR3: CASSQEQYHMNTEAFF. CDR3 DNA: TGCGCCAGCAGCCAAGAACAGTACCACATGAACACTGAAGCTTTCTTT.

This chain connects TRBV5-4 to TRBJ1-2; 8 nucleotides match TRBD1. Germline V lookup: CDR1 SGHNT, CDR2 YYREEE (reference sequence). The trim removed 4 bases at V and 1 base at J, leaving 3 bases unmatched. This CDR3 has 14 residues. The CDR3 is CASSVDRGNYGYTF. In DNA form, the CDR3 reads TGTGCCAGCAGCGTCGACAGGGGTAACTATGGCTACACCTTC.

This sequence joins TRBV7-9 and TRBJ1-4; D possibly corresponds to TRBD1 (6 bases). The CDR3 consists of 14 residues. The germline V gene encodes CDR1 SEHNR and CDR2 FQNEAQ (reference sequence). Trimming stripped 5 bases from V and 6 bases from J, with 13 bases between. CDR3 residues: CASSRYRVYEKLFF. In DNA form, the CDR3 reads TGTGCCAGCAGCCGGTACAGGGTTTATGAAAAACTGTTTTTT.

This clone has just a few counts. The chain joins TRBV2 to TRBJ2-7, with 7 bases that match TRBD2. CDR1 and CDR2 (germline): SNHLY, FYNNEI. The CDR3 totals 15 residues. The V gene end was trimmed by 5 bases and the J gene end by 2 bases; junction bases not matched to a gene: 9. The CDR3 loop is CASSQGMGGTYEQYF. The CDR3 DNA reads TGTGCCAGCAGTCAGGGCATGGGAGGGACCTACGAGCAGTACTTC. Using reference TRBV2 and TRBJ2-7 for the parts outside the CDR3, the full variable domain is EPEVTQTPSHQVTQMGQEVILRCVPISNHLYFYWYRQILGQKVEFLVSFYNNEISEKSEIFDDQFSVERPDGSNFTLKIRSTKLEDSAMYFCASSQGMGGTYEQYFGPGTRLTVT.

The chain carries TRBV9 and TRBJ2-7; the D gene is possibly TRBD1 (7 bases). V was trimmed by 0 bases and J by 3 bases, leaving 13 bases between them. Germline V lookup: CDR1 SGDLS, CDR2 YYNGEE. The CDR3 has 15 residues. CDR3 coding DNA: TGTGCCAGCAGCGTAGGCGGGACAGATTTCTACGAGCAGTACTTC. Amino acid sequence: CASSVGGTDFYEQYF.

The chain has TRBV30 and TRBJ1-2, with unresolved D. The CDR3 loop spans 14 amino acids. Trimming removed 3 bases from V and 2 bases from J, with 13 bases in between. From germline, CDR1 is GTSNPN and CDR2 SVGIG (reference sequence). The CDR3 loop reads CAWRHPSLNYGYTF. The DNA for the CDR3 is TGTGCCTGGAGACACCCCTCATTAAACTATGGCTACACCTTC.

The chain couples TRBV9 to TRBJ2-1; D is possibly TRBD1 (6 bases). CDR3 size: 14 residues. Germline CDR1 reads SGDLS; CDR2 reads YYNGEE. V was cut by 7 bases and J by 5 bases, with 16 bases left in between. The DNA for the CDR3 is TGTGCCAGCGCGCTCTTAGGGGACAACAATGAGCAGTTCTTC. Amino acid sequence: CASALLGDNNEQFF.

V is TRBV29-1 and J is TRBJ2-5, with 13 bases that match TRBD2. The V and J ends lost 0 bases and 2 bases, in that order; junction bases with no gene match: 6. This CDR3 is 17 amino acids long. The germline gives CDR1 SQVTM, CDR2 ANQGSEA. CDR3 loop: CSVEDPGTSGEQETQYF. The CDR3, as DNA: TGCAGCGTTGAAGATCCAGGGACTAGCGGGGAGCAAGAGACCCAGTACTTC.

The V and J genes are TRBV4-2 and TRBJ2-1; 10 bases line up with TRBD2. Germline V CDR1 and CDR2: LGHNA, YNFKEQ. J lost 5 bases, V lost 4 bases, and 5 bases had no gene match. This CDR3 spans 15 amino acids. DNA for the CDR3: TGTGCCAGCAGCCCCGGGACTAGCGTTGACAATGAGCAGTTCTTC. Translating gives CASSPGTSVDNEQFF.

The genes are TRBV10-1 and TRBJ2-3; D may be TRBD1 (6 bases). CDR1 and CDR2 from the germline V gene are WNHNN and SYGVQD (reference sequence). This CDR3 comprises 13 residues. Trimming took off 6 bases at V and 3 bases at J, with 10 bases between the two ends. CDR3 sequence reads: CASREGGTDTQYF. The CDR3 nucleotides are TGCGCCAGCAGAGAAGGGGGAACAGATACGCAGTATTTT.

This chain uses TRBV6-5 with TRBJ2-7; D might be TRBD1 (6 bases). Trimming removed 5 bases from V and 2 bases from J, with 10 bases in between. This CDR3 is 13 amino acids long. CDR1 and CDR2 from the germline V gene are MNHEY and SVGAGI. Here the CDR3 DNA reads TGTGCCAGCAGTCTAACAGGGACCTACGAGCAGTACTTC. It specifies CASSLTGTYEQYF.

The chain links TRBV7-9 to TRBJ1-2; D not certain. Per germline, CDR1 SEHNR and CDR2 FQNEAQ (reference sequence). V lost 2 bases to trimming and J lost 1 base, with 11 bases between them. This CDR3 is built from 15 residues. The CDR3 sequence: CASSLPLVVNYGYTF. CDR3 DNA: TGTGCCAGCAGCTTACCCCTTGTAGTTAACTATGGCTACACCTTC.